The 27 T cell receptor beta chains below all came from one sample that was sequenced in a study of T cell responses to AZD1222 COVID-19 vaccine. TCRdb's table, derived via immunoSEQ multiplex PCR, lists solely in-frame clones and lacks some. The sample holds about 85,000 clones, approximately 89% seen once. Material: peripheral blood, obtained 28 days after the second AZD1222 dose. Every receptor here comes from an adult who received the AZD1222 COVID-19 vaccine.

V and J are TRBV18 and TRBJ2-4, with D perhaps TRBD1 or TRBD2 (5 bases each). CDR3 length: 13 amino acids. Germline values: CDR1 KGHSH, CDR2 LQKENI. The V end lost 6 bases, the J end lost 8 bases, and 14 bases lay between the germline ends. The CDR3 region is CASSPGTVDIQYF. The CDR3 DNA sequence: TGTGCCAGCTCTCCCGGGACGGTGGACATTCAGTACTTC.

This clone was detected once. The J gene is TRBJ2-1, the V gene TRBV19; 7 nucleotides align to TRBD1. Per the germline V gene, CDR1 is LNHDA and CDR2 is SQIVND (reference sequence). The V segment lost 5 bases and the J segment 9 bases; nucleotides outside the gene matches: 10. This CDR3 is built from 14 residues. CDR3 in DNA: TGTGCCAGTAGTCCTCGACAGGGAATCACTGAGCAGTTCTTC. Its protein product is CASSPRQGITEQFF.

The chain employs TRBV3-1 (or the pseudogene TRBV3-2) and TRBJ2-5; D is undetermined. V was clipped by 5 bases and J by 0 bases, with 7 bases between them. The length of the CDR3 is 13 residues. Looked up from germline, CDR1 is LGHDT and CDR2 is YNNKEL (reference sequence). The CDR3 spells CASSSGYQETQYF. The CDR3 DNA reads TGTGCCAGCAGCTCCGGGTACCAAGAGACCCAGTACTTC.

The chain links TRBV6-6 to TRBJ2-7; the D gene is possibly TRBD2 (5 bases). V dropped 7 bases and J dropped 0 bases, with 13 bases sitting between them. Germline V gives CDR1 MNHNY, CDR2 SVGAGI (reference sequence). The CDR3 consists of 14 residues. The CDR3 nucleotides read TGTGCCAGCACCCTAGGAGGTAGCTCCTACGAGCAGTACTTC. Translation gives CASTLGGSSYEQYF.

The chain carries TRBV3-1 (or the pseudogene TRBV3-2) and TRBJ1-2; 9 bases line up with TRBD1. The ends lost 1 base at V and 5 bases at J; junction bases unmatched: 8. This CDR3 comprises 16 residues. Germline lookup yields CDR1 LGHDT and CDR2 YNNKEL (reference sequence). CDR3 protein: CASSQGGQGFRYGYTF. DNA of the CDR3: TGTGCCAGCAGCCAAGGTGGACAGGGGTTCAGGTATGGCTACACCTTC.

This chain uses TRBV25-1 with TRBJ2-7, with 8 positions matching TRBD1. The CDR3 loop spans 13 amino acids. CDR1 is MGHDK, CDR2 SYGVNS, per germline. The V gene end was trimmed by 2 bases and the J gene end by 3 bases; junction bases not matched to a gene: 0. Written as DNA, the CDR3 is TGTGCCAGCAGTGAAACAGGGGGCTACGAGCAGTACTTC. Residues: CASSETGGYEQYF.

This chain joins TRBV29-1 and TRBJ2-1, with 7 bases lining up with TRBD1. The CDR3 is 14 residues long. CDR1 and CDR2 from the germline V gene are SQVTM and ANQGSEA. For the CDR3, the DNA is TGCAGTGTGAGCGGAACAGGGGTGTTCAATGAGCAGTTCTTC. Its protein product is CSVSGTGVFNEQFF.

This sequence joins TRBV30 and TRBJ2-3, with TRBD2 identical over 8 bases. Germline CDR1 GTSNPN, CDR2 SVGIG (reference sequence). V lost 1 base and J lost 4; bases outside the gene matches: 4. The CDR3 has 14 amino acids. In DNA form, the CDR3 reads TGTGCCTGGAGTGGAGCGGGAGAAGCAGATACGCAGTATTTT. Translation gives CAWSGAGEADTQYF.

The V and J genes are TRBV5-4 and TRBJ2-5, with D maybe TRBD1 (5 bases). Germline V gives CDR1 SGHNT, CDR2 YYREEE (reference sequence). V was clipped by 0 bases and J by 4 bases, with 16 bases between them. The CDR3 runs 16 residues. The CDR3 region has the DNA TGTGCCAGCAGCTTGGATGGGGCCTGGGGTCGAGAGACCCAGTACTTC. It yields the protein CASSLDGAWGRETQYF.

The chain's CDR3 is CASSLERYLGYTF. For the CDR3, the DNA is TGTGCCAGCAGCTTGGAACGGTACCTTGGCTACACCTTC. V is TRBV5-4 and J is TRBJ1-2, with no clear D. The CDR3 is 13 amino acids. Germline CDR1 reads SGHNT; CDR2 reads YYREEE (reference sequence). V lost 0 bases and J 7 bases, leaving 10 bases between the germline ends.

The genes are TRBV3-1 (or the pseudogene TRBV3-2) and TRBJ2-6, with a weak D call TRBD1 (6 bases). The CDR3 spans 17 residues. Germline CDR1 LGHDT, CDR2 YNNKEL (reference sequence). V shed 4 bases and J shed 0 bases, with 13 bases lying between them. The CDR3 region is CASSPQGVSSGANVLTF. The DNA of the CDR3 is TGTGCCAGCAGCCCACAGGGAGTCAGCTCTGGGGCCAACGTCCTGACTTTC.

V is TRBV7-8 and J is TRBJ1-1; no definite D call. The CDR3 extends over 13 amino acids. Trimming shortened V by 0 bases and J by 6 bases, and 8 bases separated the two germline ends. Germline CDR1 is SGHVS and CDR2 is FQNEAQ. The CDR3 reads CASSLAGSPEAFF. In nucleotides, the CDR3 is TGTGCCAGCAGCTTAGCGGGAAGCCCTGAAGCTTTCTTT.

This sequence joins TRBV19 and TRBJ2-2; D possibly corresponds to TRBD2 (5 bases). The CDR3 covers 12 residues. Germline V gene sequence: CDR1 LNHDA, CDR2 SQIVND (reference sequence). V shed 5 bases and J shed 7 bases, with 8 bases lying between them. CDR3 sequence reads: CASSRGFGELFF. The CDR3 DNA sequence: TGTGCCAGTAGTCGGGGATTCGGGGAGCTGTTTTTT.

The chain uses TRBV5-6 and TRBJ1-2, with 8 bases aligning to TRBD1. V dropped 3 bases and J dropped 8; count of bases not matched to a gene: 12. There are 15 residues in the CDR3. Germline-derived CDR1 and CDR2 are SGHDT and YYEEEE. The CDR3 loop is CASSSSRGRDRGYTF. The CDR3 nucleotides read TGTGCCAGCAGCTCGTCCAGGGGGCGGGATAGGGGCTACACCTTC.

The genes are TRBV18 and TRBJ2-5; tentatively, D is TRBD1 (5 bases). Germline values: CDR1 KGHSH, CDR2 LQKENI. V lost 2 bases, J lost 2 bases, and 6 bases lay in between. The CDR3 consists of 13 residues. DNA of the CDR3: TGTGCCAGCTCACCAGGACAACAAGAGACCCAGTACTTC. This sequence encodes CASSPGQQETQYF.

V gene TRBV11-2 combines with J gene TRBJ1-4; no firm D call. The germline gives CDR1 SGHAT, CDR2 FQNNGV. V was pared by 2 bases and J by 8 bases, with 6 bases between. The CDR3 consists of 12 residues. CDR3 in amino acids: CASSLRAEKLFF. The DNA for the CDR3 is TGTGCCAGCAGCTTAAGGGCAGAAAAACTGTTTTTT.

V gene TRBV27 combines with J gene TRBJ1-2; the match to TRBD1 covers 9 bases. V dropped 2 bases and J dropped 3; count of bases not matched to a gene: 10. The CDR3 spans 17 residues. The germline gives CDR1 MNHEY, CDR2 SMNVEV (reference sequence). In DNA form, the CDR3 reads TGTGCCAGCAGTTTAAACTACAGGGGGCGGATAGACTATGGCTACACCTTC. Translation: CASSLNYRGRIDYGYTF.

The chain has TRBV28 and TRBJ1-2; D may be TRBD1 (5 bases). CDR3 length equals 13 residues. Trimming removed 6 bases from V and 5 bases from J, with 13 bases in between. Per germline, CDR1 MDHEN and CDR2 SYDVKM. The CDR3 spells CASSHIQGYGYTF. CDR3 DNA sequence: TGTGCCAGCAGCCACATTCAGGGATATGGCTACACCTTC.

This chain connects TRBV29-1 to TRBJ1-1; possible D gene TRBD1, 6 bases. Germline CDR1 and CDR2: SQVTM and ANQGSEA. This CDR3 spans 15 amino acids. The V and J ends lost 8 bases and 4 bases respectively, with 23 bases between them. CDR3 amino acids: CSLDGTWGRGTEAFF. CDR3 DNA: TGCAGCCTAGACGGCACATGGGGCAGGGGCACTGAAGCTTTCTTT. Drawing the rest from reference TRBV29-1 and TRBJ1-1, the complete variable domain is SAVISQKPSRDICQRGTSLTIQCQVDSQVTMMFWYRQQPGQSLTLIATANQGSEATYESGFVIDKFPISRPNLTFSTLTVSNMSPEDSSIYLCSLDGTWGRGTEAFFGQGTRLTVV.

The chain employs TRBV10-2 and TRBJ2-3, with D unresolved. Germline CDR1 WSHSY, CDR2 SAAADI. Deletions cut 5 bases from V and 8 bases from J, with 8 bases between. The CDR3 sequence is 11 residues long. The CDR3 DNA is TGCGCCAGCAGTCCTAGTGGTACGCAGTATTTT. It codes for CASSPSGTQYF.

This chain uses TRBV30 with TRBJ1-4; a weak D match, TRBD1 (6 bases). Per germline, CDR1 GTSNPN and CDR2 SVGIG (reference sequence). This CDR3 region has 14 residues. V was pared by 5 bases and J by 6 bases, with 16 bases between. CDR3 protein: CAWGLGGRDEKLFF. CDR3 nucleotide sequence: TGTGCCTGGGGACTTGGGGGGCGCGATGAAAAACTGTTTTTT.

This chain uses TRBV7-9 with TRBJ2-1, with D hard to call. The V gene lost 1 base and the J gene lost 1 base, with 8 bases spanning the gap. Germline CDR1 and CDR2: SEHNR and FQNEAQ (reference sequence). This CDR3 is 15 amino acids long. CDR3 DNA: TGTGCCAGCAGCTTAGTAACTGGGTCCTACAATGAGCAGTTCTTC. This codes for CASSLVTGSYNEQFF.

The V gene is TRBV7-9, the J gene TRBJ2-7; D unresolved. The CDR3 is 15 residues long. The germline V gene encodes CDR1 SEHNR and CDR2 FQNEAQ (reference sequence). Trimming removed 1 base at V and 2 bases at J, with 12 bases between. The CDR3 DNA reads TGTGCCAGCAGCTTAGGGATAGTCTCCCCCTACGAGCAGTACTTC. As protein: CASSLGIVSPYEQYF.

The V and J genes are TRBV28 and TRBJ1-3; 7 nucleotides agree with TRBD1. J gave up 4 bases and V 6 bases, and 6 bases lay outside the gene matches. CDR3 length: 14 residues. CDR1 MDHEN and CDR2 SYDVKM come from the germline V gene. The CDR3 nucleotides read TGTGCCAGCAGCTACAGGGGCGGGGGAAACACCATATATTTT. Encoded protein: CASSYRGGGNTIYF.

This clone was observed once. This rearrangement joins TRBV19 to TRBJ1-6; no reliable D call. Between the trimmed V and J ends, which lost 10 bases and 0 bases, there was a span of 13 bases. From germline, CDR1 is LNHDA and CDR2 SQIVND (reference sequence). The length of the CDR3 is 15 residues. The CDR3 DNA reads TGTGCCACCAAGACCGGCAGCTCCTATAATTCACCCCTCCACTTT. As protein: CATKTGSSYNSPLHF.

The chain recombines TRBV5-4 with TRBJ2-1, with 7 bases fitting TRBD2. The ends lost 3 bases at V and 3 bases at J; junction bases unmatched: 9. CDR1 is SGHNT, CDR2 YYREEE, per germline (reference sequence). The CDR3 consists of 16 residues. CDR3 nucleotides: TGTGCCAGCAGCTCCACCCCAGCGGGATACTACAATGAGCAGTTCTTC. Amino acids: CASSSTPAGYYNEQFF.

This chain connects TRBV14 to TRBJ1-2; 7 nucleotides line up with TRBD1. This CDR3 spans 13 amino acids. Losses at the gene ends were 4 bases for V and 4 bases for J; bases not matched to a gene: 3. The germline V gene encodes CDR1 SGHDN and CDR2 FVKESK. In DNA, the CDR3 is TGTGCCAGCAGCCCCGGGACAGTCTATGGCTACACCTTC. Its protein is CASSPGTVYGYTF.